This TCR beta chain stems from a study of T cell repertoires in cytomegalovirus infection. About the research overall: Indications of both CMV infection and matching HLA type were provided by public TCR beta signatures.

Study-level findings and limits: Summed frequency of public TCR beta families distinguished CMV carriers with the relevant HLA. Ex vivo responses were dominated by HLA-C-restricted CMV-specific TCR beta clonotypes.

TCRdb re-called the reads through MiXCR, storing one row per CDR3 protein. Of 800,000 to 950,000 distinct CDR3 sequences in the sample, approximately 30% are singletons; the top ten hold 9.5% to 15%. V shed 5 bases and J 0 bases; nucleotides not matched to a gene: 5. The V gene's germline CDR1 is MNHNS and CDR2 SASEGT. CDR3 length: 15 residues. This clonotype has more than one count but fewer than ten. Its antigen is still unknown. This TCR came from a human donor in good health (CMV status not recorded). Some clones in this sample may be carry-over from other donors' samples. This specimen consisted of cultured CD8+ T cells from PBMCs, obtained from culture after CMV antigen stimulation. The rearrangement links TRBV6-1 to TRBJ2-3, with 7 nucleotides matching TRBD2. The CDR3 sequence is CASSPREASTDTQYF. DNA of the CDR3: TGTGCCAGCAGTCCTCGGGAGGCTAGCACAGATACGCAGTATTTT.